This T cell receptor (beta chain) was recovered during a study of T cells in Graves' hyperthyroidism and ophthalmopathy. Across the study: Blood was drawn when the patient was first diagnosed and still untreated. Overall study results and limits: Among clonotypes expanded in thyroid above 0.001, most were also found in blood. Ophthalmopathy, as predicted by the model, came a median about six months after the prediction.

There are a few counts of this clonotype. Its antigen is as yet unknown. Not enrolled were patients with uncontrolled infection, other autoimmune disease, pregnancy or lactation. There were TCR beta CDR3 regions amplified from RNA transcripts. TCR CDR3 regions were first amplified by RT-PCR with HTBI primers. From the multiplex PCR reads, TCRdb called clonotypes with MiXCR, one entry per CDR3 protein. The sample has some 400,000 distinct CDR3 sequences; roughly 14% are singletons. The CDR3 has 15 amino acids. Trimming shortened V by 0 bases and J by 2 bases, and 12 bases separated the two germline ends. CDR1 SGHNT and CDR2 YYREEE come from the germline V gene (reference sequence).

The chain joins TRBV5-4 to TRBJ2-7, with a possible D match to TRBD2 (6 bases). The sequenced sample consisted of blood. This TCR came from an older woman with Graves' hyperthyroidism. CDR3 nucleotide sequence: TGTGCCAGCAGCTTGGATTTCGGGGGAACCTACGAGCAGTACTTC. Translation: CASSLDFGGTYEQYF.